Presented here are 18 T cell receptor beta chains from one specimen sequenced in a study of T cell repertoires in cytomegalovirus infection. From the reads, TCRdb called clonotypes with MiXCR, one entry per CDR3 protein. The repertoire has about 330,000 distinct CDR3 sequences, approximately 30% of them found once; the top ten carry roughly 13%. What these receptors recognize is not known. Sequenced material: cultured PBMCs, taken from culture after CMV antigen stimulation. The receptors originated from a human donor in good health (CMV status not recorded). Some clones in this sample may be carry-over from other donors' samples.

This clonotype has more than one count but fewer than ten. The chain uses TRBV6-2 or TRBV6-3 and TRBJ2-2; perhaps TRBD1 as D (7 bases). The CDR3 is 16 residues long. CDR1 is MNHEY, CDR2 SVGEGT, per germline. The germline V and J ends were trimmed by 4 bases and 3 bases, with 15 bases remaining between them. The CDR3 DNA sequence: TGTGCCAGCAGTTCGCCGGAGGGGGCGGACACCGGGGAGCTGTTTTTT. This codes for CASSSPEGADTGELFF.

There are many counts of this clonotype. V gene TRBV7-2 combines with J gene TRBJ2-5; no clear D. Trimming took 5 bases from V and 0 from J, leaving 4 bases between them. CDR3 length: 12 residues. Germline loops: CDR1 SGHTA, CDR2 FQGNSA. Here the CDR3 DNA reads TGTGCCAGCAGCCAGTACCAAGAGACCCAGTACTTC. Protein product: CASSQYQETQYF.

This clonotype appeared a few times. The V gene is TRBV6-1, the J gene TRBJ2-7, with TRBD2 matching over 14 bases. Germline-derived CDR1 and CDR2 are MNHNS and SASEGT. The CDR3 covers 16 residues. The V and J ends lost 6 bases and 4 bases, in that order; junction bases with no gene match: 8. Written as DNA, the CDR3 is TGTGCCAGCAGCGCTACCGGGACTAGCGGGAGTTACGAGCAGTACGTC. Translated, it gives CASSATGTSGSYEQYV.

The V gene is TRBV2, the J gene TRBJ1-5, with a possible D match to TRBD1 (6 bases). V shed 3 bases and J shed 5 bases, with 11 bases lying between them. The germline V gene encodes CDR1 SNHLY and CDR2 FYNNEI. There are 14 residues in the CDR3. CDR3 residues: CASSDQGKDQPQHF. The CDR3 DNA sequence: TGTGCCAGCAGTGATCAGGGGAAGGATCAGCCCCAGCATTTT.

The genes are TRBV4-3 and TRBJ2-5; D may be TRBD1 or TRBD2 (5 bases each). With 0 bases removed from V and 2 bases from J, the gap between germline ends came to 7 bases. There are 14 residues in the CDR3. The germline gives CDR1 LGHNA, CDR2 YSLEER. The CDR3 region has the DNA TGCGCCAGCAGCCAAGAATGGGGGCAAGAGACCCAGTACTTC. Translating it yields CASSQEWGQETQYF.

This sequence joins TRBV6-5 and TRBJ2-5; TRBD1 agrees at 8 bases. Germline CDR1 is MNHEY and CDR2 is SVGAGI. This CDR3 is built from 15 residues. Losses at the gene ends were 2 bases for V and 2 bases for J; bases not matched to a gene: 4. CDR3 in amino acids: CASSYNRQGQETQYF. The CDR3 nucleotides read TGTGCCAGCAGTTACAACCGACAGGGGCAAGAGACCCAGTACTTC.

This clonotype was seen more than once but under ten times. The genes are TRBV6-5 and TRBJ2-7, with D perhaps given as TRBD1 or TRBD2 (5 bases each). Germline-derived CDR1 and CDR2 are MNHEY and SVGAGI. This CDR3 region has 13 residues. V was pared by 8 bases and J by 7 bases, with 18 bases between. The CDR3, as DNA: TGTGCCAGCTCACCGGGACCCGGTGTGGAGCAGTACTTC. Translation gives CASSPGPGVEQYF.

The V and J genes are TRBV29-1 and TRBJ2-7; 7 bases match TRBD1. The CDR3 is 12 amino acids. V lost 6 bases and J lost 3; bases outside the gene matches: 5. Germline V CDR1 and CDR2: SQVTM, ANQGSEA. The CDR3 nucleotides are TGCAGCGTACAGGGGACGGTCTACGAGCAGTACTTC. The encoded protein is CSVQGTVYEQYF.

This clonotype appeared a few times. The chain joins TRBV7-3 to TRBJ1-1, with TRBD1 identical over 7 bases. CDR3 length: 13 residues. With V trimmed by 8 bases and J by 4 bases, 7 bases remained unmatched. Germline values: CDR1 SGHTA, CDR2 FQGTGA. This CDR3 reads CASSFKGATEAFF. CDR3 coding DNA: TGTGCCAGCTCGTTCAAGGGGGCCACTGAAGCTTTCTTT.

This clonotype was observed a few times. This rearrangement joins TRBV28 to TRBJ1-2; possibly TRBD1 for D (5 bases). The CDR3 is 14 residues long. With 10 bases removed from V and 4 bases from J, the gap between germline ends came to 19 bases. The germline CDR1 and CDR2 sequences are MDHEN and SYDVKM. The CDR3 sequence is CATPAGSGGYGYTF. The DNA of the CDR3 is TGTGCCACACCGGCGGGATCTGGGGGCTATGGCTACACCTTC.

In its sample, this clonotype was seen a few times. The chain joins TRBV6-2 or TRBV6-3 to TRBJ2-1, with TRBD1 matching over 10 bases. With V trimmed by 6 bases and J by 7 bases, 6 bases remained unmatched. Germline CDR1 and CDR2: MNHEY and SVGEGT. The CDR3 extends over 14 amino acids. The chain's CDR3 is CASSRDRGGNEQFF. CDR3 bases: TGTGCCAGCAGCCGGGACAGGGGAGGTAATGAGCAGTTCTTC.

Many counts were recorded for this clonotype. The chain carries TRBV6-2 or TRBV6-3 and TRBJ2-3; 10 positions agree with TRBD2. V lost 5 bases to trimming and J lost 1 base; unmatched junction nucleotides: 9. Per germline, CDR1 MNHEY and CDR2 SVGEGT. The CDR3 covers 17 residues. The CDR3 sequence is CASSRSSSGRGTDTQYF. The CDR3 DNA reads as TGTGCCAGCAGTCGAAGCTCTAGCGGGAGAGGCACAGATACGCAGTATTTT.

This clonotype was seen a handful of times. V is TRBV7-3 and J is TRBJ1-2, with D uncertain. Germline V gene sequence: CDR1 SGHTA, CDR2 FQGTGA. Trimming removed 10 bases from V and 7 bases from J, with 16 bases in between. This CDR3 comprises 12 residues. CDR3 bases: TGTGCCACCTCCCCGGGGTTTGGTGGCTACACCTTC. Translation gives CATSPGFGGYTF.

The chain employs TRBV15 and TRBJ1-2, with TRBD1 as a possible D gene (6 bases). The CDR3 length is 14 residues. Germline CDR1 is LNHNV and CDR2 is YYDKDF (reference sequence). V lost 5 bases and J 3 bases, leaving 13 bases between the germline ends. The CDR3 sequence: CATSAGTRDYGYTF. Here the CDR3 DNA reads TGTGCCACCAGCGCCGGGACAAGGGACTATGGCTACACCTTC.

This clonotype appeared many times. V usage is TRBV7-8 and J usage is TRBJ2-3; 8 bases are shared with TRBD2. The CDR3 has 15 residues. Trimming removed 8 bases from V and 0 bases from J; junction bases left unmatched: 7. Per the germline V gene, CDR1 is SGHVS and CDR2 is FQNEAQ. CDR3 in amino acids: CASRRLAQSTDTQYF. The CDR3 coding sequence is TGTGCCAGCCGAAGACTAGCGCAAAGCACAGATACGCAGTATTTT.

The chain carries TRBV2 and TRBJ1-3; D remains unclear. CDR1 and CDR2 (germline): SNHLY, FYNNEI. The CDR3 runs 13 residues. The V end was cut by 7 bases, the J end by 0 bases, with 7 bases between. In DNA, the CDR3 is TGTGCCAGCACGTGGGGCTCTGGAAACACCATATATTTT. Protein product: CASTWGSGNTIYF.

V usage is TRBV7-6 and J usage is TRBJ2-3; 7 bases match TRBD2. The V gene's germline CDR1 is SGHVS and CDR2 FNYEAQ. The CDR3 loop spans 15 amino acids. V trimming: 5 bases; J trimming: 4 bases; junction bases outside the gene matches: 9. The CDR3 sequence: CASSRGNLAADTQYF. The CDR3 region has the DNA TGTGCCAGCAGCAGAGGGAATCTAGCGGCAGATACGCAGTATTTT.

The genes are TRBV20-1 and TRBJ1-1, with D hard to call. CDR1 is DFQATT and CDR2 is SNEGSKA in the germline V gene (reference sequence). The CDR3 runs to 17 residues. V lost 0 bases, J lost 0 bases, and 17 bases lay in between. CDR3 residues: CSARDRGRSTMNTEAFF. The CDR3, as DNA: TGCAGTGCTAGAGATCGAGGTCGCAGCACCATGAACACTGAAGCTTTCTTT.